This T cell receptor beta chain stems from a study of blood T cell repertoires in COVID-19. Study as a whole: Specimens from acute and convalescent COVID-19 originated in the United States, Italy and Spain. T cells, B-cell-depleted T cells, or PBMCs provided the cDNA or gDNA that served as material.

The table came from immunoSEQ multiplex PCR; TCRdb's copy has only in-frame clones and leaves some out. This repertoire shows approximately 290,000 clones, around 90% found once; its top ten account for approximately 4.3%. The V end was cut by 7 bases, the J end by 4 bases, with 11 bases between. The CDR3 has 13 residues. Germline-derived CDR1 and CDR2 are LNHDA and SQIVND (reference sequence). This chain uses TRBV19 with TRBJ1-5; D unclear. The sequence was collected from a woman in her late teens or twenties with acute COVID-19. Sequencing was done on a sample of PBMCs or T cells enriched from blood (not recorded which). CDR3 DNA sequence: TGTGCCAGTACGGCCAGGAATAATCAGCCCCAGCATTTT. Its protein product is CASTARNNQPQHF.